This T cell receptor (beta chain) originates from a study of monozygotic twins with inflammatory bowel disease. Findings and caveats of the study: Sharing of clonotypes with others was lower in IBD patients than in healthy twins, and this was especially so with disease activity.

Germline V CDR1 and CDR2: MNHNS, SASEGT. The CDR3 has 14 amino acids. Every TCR library used approximately 4,000 ng of total RNA. Researchers ran eight separate cDNA reactions for each sample. A template switching step added UMIs, each with a 6-nucleotide sample barcode. TCRdb re-called the 5' RACE reads; every CDR3 protein appears as one record, without DNA. The repertoire table contains a few hundred thousand distinct CDR3 sequences. On this clonotype: Its antigen is unidentified.

The V call is TRBV6-1, the J call TRBJ2-2; no DNA is available, so the TRBD1 call from TCRdb remains unchecked. The sequenced material came from blood. The source is a human donor with ulcerative colitis or Crohn's disease, or a healthy co-twin of an affected twin (not recorded which). This CDR3 reads CASSRTGIAGELFF.